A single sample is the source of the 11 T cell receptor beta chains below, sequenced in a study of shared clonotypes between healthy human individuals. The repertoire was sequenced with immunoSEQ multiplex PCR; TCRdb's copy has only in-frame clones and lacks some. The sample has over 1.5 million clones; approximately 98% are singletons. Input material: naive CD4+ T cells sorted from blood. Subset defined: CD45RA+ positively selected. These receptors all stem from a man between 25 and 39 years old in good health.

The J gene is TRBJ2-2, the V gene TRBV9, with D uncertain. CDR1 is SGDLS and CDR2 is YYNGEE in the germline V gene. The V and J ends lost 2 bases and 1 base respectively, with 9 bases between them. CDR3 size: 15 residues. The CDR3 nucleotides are TGTGCCAGCAGCGTCGGTCCACGGAACACCGGGGAGCTGTTTTTT. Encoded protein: CASSVGPRNTGELFF.

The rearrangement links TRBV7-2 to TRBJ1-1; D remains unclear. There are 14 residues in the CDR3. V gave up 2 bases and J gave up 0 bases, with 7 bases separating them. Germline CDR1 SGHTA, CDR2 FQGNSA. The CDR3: CASSLLPVNTEAFF. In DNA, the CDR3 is TGTGCCAGCAGCTTACTGCCTGTGAACACTGAAGCTTTCTTT.

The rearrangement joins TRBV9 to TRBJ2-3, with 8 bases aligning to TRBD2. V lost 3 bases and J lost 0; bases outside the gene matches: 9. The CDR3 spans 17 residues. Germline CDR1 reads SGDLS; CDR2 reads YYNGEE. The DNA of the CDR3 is TGTGCCAGCAGCGCCCCCCCTCGCGGGAGGAGCACAGATACGCAGTATTTT. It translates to CASSAPPRGRSTDTQYF. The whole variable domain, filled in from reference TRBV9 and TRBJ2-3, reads DSGVTQTPKHLITATGQRVTLRCSPRSGDLSVYWYQQSLDQGLQFLIQYYNGEERAKGNILERFSAQQFPDLHSELNLSSLELGDSALYFCASSAPPRGRSTDTQYFGPGTRLTVL.

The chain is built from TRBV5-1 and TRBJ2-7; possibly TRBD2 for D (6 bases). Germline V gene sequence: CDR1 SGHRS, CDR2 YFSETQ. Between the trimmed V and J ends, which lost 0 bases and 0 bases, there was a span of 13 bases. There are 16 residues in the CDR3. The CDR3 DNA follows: TGCGCCAGCAGCTTGGAAGGCGGGACGTACTCCTACGAGCAGTACTTC. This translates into CASSLEGGTYSYEQYF.

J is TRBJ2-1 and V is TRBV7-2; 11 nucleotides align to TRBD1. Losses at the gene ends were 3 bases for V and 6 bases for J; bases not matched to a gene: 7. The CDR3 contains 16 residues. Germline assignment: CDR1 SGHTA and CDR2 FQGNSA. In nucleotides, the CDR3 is TGTGCCAGCAGCTTCTCCGGGACAGGGGGAAGCAATGAGCAGTTCTTC. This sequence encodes CASSFSGTGGSNEQFF.

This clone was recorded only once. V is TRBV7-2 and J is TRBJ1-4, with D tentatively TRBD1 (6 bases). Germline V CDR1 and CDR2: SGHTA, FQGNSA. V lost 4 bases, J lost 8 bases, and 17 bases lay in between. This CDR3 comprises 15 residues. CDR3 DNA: TGTGCCAGCAGCTCCGCATTAGGACAGCAAGAAAAACTGTTTTTT. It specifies CASSSALGQQEKLFF.

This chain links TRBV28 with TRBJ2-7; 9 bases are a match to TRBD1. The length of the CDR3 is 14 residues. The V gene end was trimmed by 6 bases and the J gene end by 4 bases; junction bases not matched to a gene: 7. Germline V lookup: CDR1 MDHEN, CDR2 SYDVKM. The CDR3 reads CASRKDRGRYEQYF. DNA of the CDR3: TGTGCCAGCAGAAAAGACAGGGGGAGGTACGAGCAGTACTTC.

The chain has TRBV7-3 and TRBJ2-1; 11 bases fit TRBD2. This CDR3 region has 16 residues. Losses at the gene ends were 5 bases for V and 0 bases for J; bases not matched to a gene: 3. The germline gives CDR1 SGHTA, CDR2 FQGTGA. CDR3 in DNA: TGTGCCAGCAGCGTAGCGGGAGGGTTCTCCTACAATGAGCAGTTCTTC. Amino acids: CASSVAGGFSYNEQFF. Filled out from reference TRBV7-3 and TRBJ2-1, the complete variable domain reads GAGVSQTPSNKVTEKGKYVELRCDPISGHTALYWYRQSLGQGPEFLIYFQGTGAADDSGLPNDRFFAVRPEGSVSTLKIQRTERGDSAVYLCASSVAGGFSYNEQFFGPGTRLTVL.

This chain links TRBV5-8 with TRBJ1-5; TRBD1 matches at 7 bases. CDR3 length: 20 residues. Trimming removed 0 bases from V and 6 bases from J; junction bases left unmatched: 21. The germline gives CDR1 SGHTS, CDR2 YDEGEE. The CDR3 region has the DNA TGTGCCAGCAGCTTGGAACCGAAAGGGGGCGGGTTCCTTCAGGGTCAGCCCCAGCATTTT. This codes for CASSLEPKGGGFLQGQPQHF.

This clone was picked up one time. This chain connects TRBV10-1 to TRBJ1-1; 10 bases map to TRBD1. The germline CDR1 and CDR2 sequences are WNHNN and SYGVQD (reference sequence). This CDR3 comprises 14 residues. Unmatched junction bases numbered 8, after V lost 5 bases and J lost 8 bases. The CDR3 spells CASSRTTGGSEAFF. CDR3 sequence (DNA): TGCGCCAGCAGTCGAACGACAGGGGGCTCGGAAGCTTTCTTT.

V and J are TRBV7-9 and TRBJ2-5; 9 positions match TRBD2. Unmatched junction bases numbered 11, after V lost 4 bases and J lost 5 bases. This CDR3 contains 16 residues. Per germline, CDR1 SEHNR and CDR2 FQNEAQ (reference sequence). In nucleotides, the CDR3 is TGTGCCAGCAGCTCTTCCTCCGGGACTAGCAAGGAGACCCAGTACTTC. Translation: CASSSSSGTSKETQYF.